This record covers a single T cell receptor (beta chain). In the source study's methods: Reference gene primers were amplified, and this amplification served to estimate nucleated cell counts. Produced via immunoSEQ multiplex PCR; TCRdb's table is partial and in-frame only. D and trimming come from the DNA, and the V and J calls and clone size come from that table. The sample consists of 200,000 to 250,000 clones, around 83% of them appearing once. CDR1 and CDR2 from the germline V gene are SGHDN and FVKESK. V shed 4 bases, J shed 1 base, and the junction held 1 base outside the gene matches. The CDR3 runs to 14 residues. This entry belongs to a study of blood T cell repertoires in COVID-19. Study-level information: The samples span acute and convalescent COVID-19 from the United States, Italy and Spain.

V gene TRBV14 combines with J gene TRBJ2-4; 7 nucleotides align to TRBD1. Sequences were obtained from peripheral blood. This clonotype was sampled from a man aged 30-40 years who had recovered from COVID-19. CDR3 DNA sequence: TGTGCCAGCAGCCTCAGGGGGGCCAAAAACATTCAGTACTTC. Encoded protein: CASSLRGAKNIQYF.